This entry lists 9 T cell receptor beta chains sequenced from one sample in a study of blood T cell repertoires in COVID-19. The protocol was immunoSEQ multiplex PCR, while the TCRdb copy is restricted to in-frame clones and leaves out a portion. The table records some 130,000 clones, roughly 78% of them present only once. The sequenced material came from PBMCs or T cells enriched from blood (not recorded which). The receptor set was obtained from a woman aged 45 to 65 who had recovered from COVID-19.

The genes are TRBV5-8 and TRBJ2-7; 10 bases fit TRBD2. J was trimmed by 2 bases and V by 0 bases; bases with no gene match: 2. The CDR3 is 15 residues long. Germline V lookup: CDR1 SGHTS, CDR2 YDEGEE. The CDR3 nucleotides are TGTGCCAGCAGCTTGGAACTAGCGGGGCCCTACGAGCAGTACTTC. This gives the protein CASSLELAGPYEQYF.

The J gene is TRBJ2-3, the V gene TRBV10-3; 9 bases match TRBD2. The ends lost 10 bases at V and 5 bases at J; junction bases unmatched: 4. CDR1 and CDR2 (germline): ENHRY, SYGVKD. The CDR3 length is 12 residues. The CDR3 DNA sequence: TGTGCCACGCGGGGGGGCCAAGATACGCAGTATTTT. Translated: CATRGGQDTQYF.

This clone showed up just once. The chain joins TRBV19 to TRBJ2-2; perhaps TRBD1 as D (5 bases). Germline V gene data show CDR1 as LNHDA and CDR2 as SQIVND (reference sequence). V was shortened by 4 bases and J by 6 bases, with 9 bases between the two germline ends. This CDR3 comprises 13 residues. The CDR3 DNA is TGTGCCAGTAGTACAGACAGATCCGGGGAGCTGTTTTTT. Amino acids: CASSTDRSGELFF.

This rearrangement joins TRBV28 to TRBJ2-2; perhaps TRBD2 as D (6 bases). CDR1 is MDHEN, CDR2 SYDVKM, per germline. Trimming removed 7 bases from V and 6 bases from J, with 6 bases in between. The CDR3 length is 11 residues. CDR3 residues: CASKRAGELFF. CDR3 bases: TGTGCCAGCAAGCGGGCCGGGGAGCTGTTTTTT.

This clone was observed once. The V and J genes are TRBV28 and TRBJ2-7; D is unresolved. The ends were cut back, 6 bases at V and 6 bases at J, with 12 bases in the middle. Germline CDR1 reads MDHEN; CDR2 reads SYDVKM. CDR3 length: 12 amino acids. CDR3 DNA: TGTGCCAGCAGCTATTCACCGGGCGAGCAGTACTTC. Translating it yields CASSYSPGEQYF.

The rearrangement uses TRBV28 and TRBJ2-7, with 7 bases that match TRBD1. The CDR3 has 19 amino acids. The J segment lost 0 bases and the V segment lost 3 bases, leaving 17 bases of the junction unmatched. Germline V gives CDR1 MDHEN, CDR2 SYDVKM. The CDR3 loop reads CASSFPSTSPGGGSYEQYF. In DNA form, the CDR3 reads TGTGCCAGCAGTTTCCCCTCGACGTCACCAGGGGGTGGCTCCTACGAGCAGTACTTC.

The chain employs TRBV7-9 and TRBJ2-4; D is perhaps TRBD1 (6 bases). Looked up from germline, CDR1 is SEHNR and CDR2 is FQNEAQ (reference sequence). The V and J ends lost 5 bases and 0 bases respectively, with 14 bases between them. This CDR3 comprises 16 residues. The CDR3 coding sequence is TGTGCCAGCAGCCCTGATTGGGGGCTAGCCAAAAACATTCAGTACTTC. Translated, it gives CASSPDWGLAKNIQYF.

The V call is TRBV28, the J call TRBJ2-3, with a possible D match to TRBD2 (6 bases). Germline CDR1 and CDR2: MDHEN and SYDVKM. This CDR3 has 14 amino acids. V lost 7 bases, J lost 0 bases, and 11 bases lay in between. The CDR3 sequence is CASTWGTSTDTQYF. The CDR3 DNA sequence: TGTGCCAGCACCTGGGGGACTAGCACAGATACGCAGTATTTT. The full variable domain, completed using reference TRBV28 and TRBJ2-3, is DVKVTQSSRYLVKRTGEKVFLECVQDMDHENMFWYRQDPGLGLRLIYFSYDVKMKEKGDIPEGYSVSREKKERFSLILESASTNQTSMYLCASTWGTSTDTQYFGPGTRLTVL.

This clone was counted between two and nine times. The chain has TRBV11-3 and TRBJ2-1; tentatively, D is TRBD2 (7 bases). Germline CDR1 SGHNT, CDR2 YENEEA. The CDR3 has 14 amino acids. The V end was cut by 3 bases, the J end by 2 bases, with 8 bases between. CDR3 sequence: CASSFGGPYNEQFF. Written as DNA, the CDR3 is TGTGCCAGCAGCTTCGGGGGGCCCTACAATGAGCAGTTCTTC.